The rows below give T cell receptor beta chains drawn from one sample of a study of T cell responses to AZD1222 COVID-19 vaccine. Sequencing used immunoSEQ multiplex PCR; TCRdb keeps in-frame clones, though not all of them. The sample consists of 120,000 to 150,000 clones, 88% of them appearing once. The sample in question was peripheral blood, obtained on day 0 of AZD1222 vaccination. The receptor set was obtained from an adult in good health. Both conserved end residues are trimmed from each CDR3.

v_gene: TRBV7-2; len: 15; CDR3aa: ASSLRLAVGSYNEQF
v_gene: TRBV11-2; len: 15; CDR3aa: ASSLRDSGSSYNEQF
v_gene: TRBV28; len: 15; CDR3aa: ASSPLPGTTGTDTQY
v_gene: TRBV30; len: 9; CDR3aa: AWSFAGELF
v_gene: TRBV25-1; len: 12; CDR3aa: ASRAGGGTGELF
v_gene: TRBV6-5; len: 11; CDR3aa: ASSQGRVYEQY
v_gene: TRBV3-1/TRBV3-2; len: 12; CDR3aa: ASSPGTSRKKLF
v_gene: TRBV7-9; len: 14; CDR3aa: ASSTREDLRRGELF
v_gene: TRBV14; len: 11; CDR3aa: ASSPQGRDGYT
v_gene: TRBV19; len: 12; CDR3aa: ASSIGPNQETQY
v_gene: TRBV30; len: 12; CDR3aa: AWSGGLGPDTQY
v_gene: TRBV19; len: 12; CDR3aa: ASSIGLAGGEQF
v_gene: TRBV5-8; len: 10; CDR3aa: ASSREGDEQY
v_gene: TRBV11-2; len: 12; CDR3aa: ASSPVWGKSGYT
v_gene: TRBV27; len: 17; CDR3aa: ASSPFLGTVRSGNQPQH
v_gene: TRBV10-3; len: 12; CDR3aa: AIGTGTNYNEQF
v_gene: TRBV28; len: 11; CDR3aa: ASSPTAAWGYT
v_gene: TRBV19; len: 17; CDR3aa: ASSTSPSISPVGNQPQH
v_gene: TRBV9; len: 13; CDR3aa: ASSARQGANTEAF
v_gene: TRBV11-2; len: 14; CDR3aa: ASSSTQRLLQETQY
v_gene: TRBV10-1; len: 10; CDR3aa: ASSPGTNEQY
v_gene: TRBV4-1; len: 16; CDR3aa: ASSQNRGSADVGSRYT
v_gene: TRBV9; len: 11; CDR3aa: ASSVVFGDEQF
v_gene: TRBV7-9; len: 12; CDR3aa: ASSLTRVGNIQY
v_gene: TRBV20-1; len: 15; CDR3aa: SASSGDTTYSNQPQH
v_gene: TRBV11-3; len: 13; CDR3aa: ASSLAGQSNYGYT
v_gene: TRBV5-4; len: 12; CDR3aa: ASSLGGWGGGYT
v_gene: TRBV6-4; len: 15; CDR3aa: ASRNTRGLAGPGELF
v_gene: TRBV7-9; len: 13; CDR3aa: ASTAQRLGLGELF
v_gene: TRBV5-1; len: 11; CDR3aa: ASSRTDNSPLH
v_gene: TRBV19; len: 11; CDR3aa: ASAVGSPSSAF